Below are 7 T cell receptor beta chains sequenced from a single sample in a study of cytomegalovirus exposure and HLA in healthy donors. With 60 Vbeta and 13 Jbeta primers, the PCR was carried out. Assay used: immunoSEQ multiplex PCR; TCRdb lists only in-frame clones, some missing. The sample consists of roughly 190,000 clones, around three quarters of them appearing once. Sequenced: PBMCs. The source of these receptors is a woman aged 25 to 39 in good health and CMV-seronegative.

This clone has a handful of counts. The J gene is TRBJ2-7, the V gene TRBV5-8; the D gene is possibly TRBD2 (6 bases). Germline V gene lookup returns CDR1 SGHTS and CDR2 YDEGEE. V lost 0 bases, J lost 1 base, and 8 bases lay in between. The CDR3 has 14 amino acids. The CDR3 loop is CASSLVGGSYEQYF. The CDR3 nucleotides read TGTGCCAGCAGCTTGGTTGGGGGGTCCTACGAGCAGTACTTC. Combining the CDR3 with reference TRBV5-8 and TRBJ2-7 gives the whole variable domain EAGVTQSPTHLIKTRGQQATLRCSPISGHTSVYWYQQALGLGLQFLLWYDEGEERNRGNFPPRFSGRQFPNYSSELNVNALELEDSALYLCASSLVGGSYEQYFGPGTRLTVT.

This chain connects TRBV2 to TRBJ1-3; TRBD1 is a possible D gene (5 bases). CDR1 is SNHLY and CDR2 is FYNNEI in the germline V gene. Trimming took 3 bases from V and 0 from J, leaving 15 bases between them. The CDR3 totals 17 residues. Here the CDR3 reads CASSDPGLQSSGNTIYF. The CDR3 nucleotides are TGTGCCAGCAGTGACCCGGGACTCCAATCCTCTGGAAACACCATATATTTT.

The DNA for the CDR3 is TGCGCCAGCAGTGAGATTGCAATCAACGGGCCCCAGCATTTT. Its protein product is CASSEIAINGPQHF. The chain recombines TRBV10-2 with TRBJ1-5; unclear D gene. The germline CDR1 and CDR2 sequences are WSHSY and SAAADI. This CDR3 has 14 residues. V was cut by 2 bases and J by 9 bases, with 14 bases left in between.

The CDR3 DNA is TGTGCCAGCAGTTACTCGAGTTCGGGGGCCGGGGAGCTGTTTTTT. Its protein product is CASSYSSSGAGELFF. V is TRBV6-5 and J is TRBJ2-2, with a possible D match to TRBD2 (6 bases). Germline CDR1 and CDR2: MNHEY and SVGAGI. The CDR3 runs 15 residues. Trimming stripped 0 bases from V and 6 bases from J, with 11 bases between.

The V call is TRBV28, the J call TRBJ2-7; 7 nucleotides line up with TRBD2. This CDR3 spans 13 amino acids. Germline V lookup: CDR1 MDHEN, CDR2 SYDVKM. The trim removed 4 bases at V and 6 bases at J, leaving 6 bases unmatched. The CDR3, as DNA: TGTGCCAGCAGTTCTGCGGGACTACCCGAGCAGTACTTC. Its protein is CASSSAGLPEQYF.

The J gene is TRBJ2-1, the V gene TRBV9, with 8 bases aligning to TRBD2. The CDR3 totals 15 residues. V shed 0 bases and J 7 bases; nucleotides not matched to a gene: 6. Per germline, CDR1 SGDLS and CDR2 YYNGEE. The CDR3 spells CASSVEAGVWNEQFF. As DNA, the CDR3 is TGTGCCAGCAGCGTAGAAGCGGGGGTCTGGAATGAGCAGTTCTTC.

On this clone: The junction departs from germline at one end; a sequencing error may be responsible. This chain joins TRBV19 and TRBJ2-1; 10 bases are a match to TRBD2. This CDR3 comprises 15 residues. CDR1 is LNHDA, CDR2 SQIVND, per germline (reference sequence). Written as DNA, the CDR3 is TGTGCCAGTAGTCCGGGACTAGCGTTATACAGTGAGCAGTTCTTC. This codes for CASSPGLALYSEQFF.